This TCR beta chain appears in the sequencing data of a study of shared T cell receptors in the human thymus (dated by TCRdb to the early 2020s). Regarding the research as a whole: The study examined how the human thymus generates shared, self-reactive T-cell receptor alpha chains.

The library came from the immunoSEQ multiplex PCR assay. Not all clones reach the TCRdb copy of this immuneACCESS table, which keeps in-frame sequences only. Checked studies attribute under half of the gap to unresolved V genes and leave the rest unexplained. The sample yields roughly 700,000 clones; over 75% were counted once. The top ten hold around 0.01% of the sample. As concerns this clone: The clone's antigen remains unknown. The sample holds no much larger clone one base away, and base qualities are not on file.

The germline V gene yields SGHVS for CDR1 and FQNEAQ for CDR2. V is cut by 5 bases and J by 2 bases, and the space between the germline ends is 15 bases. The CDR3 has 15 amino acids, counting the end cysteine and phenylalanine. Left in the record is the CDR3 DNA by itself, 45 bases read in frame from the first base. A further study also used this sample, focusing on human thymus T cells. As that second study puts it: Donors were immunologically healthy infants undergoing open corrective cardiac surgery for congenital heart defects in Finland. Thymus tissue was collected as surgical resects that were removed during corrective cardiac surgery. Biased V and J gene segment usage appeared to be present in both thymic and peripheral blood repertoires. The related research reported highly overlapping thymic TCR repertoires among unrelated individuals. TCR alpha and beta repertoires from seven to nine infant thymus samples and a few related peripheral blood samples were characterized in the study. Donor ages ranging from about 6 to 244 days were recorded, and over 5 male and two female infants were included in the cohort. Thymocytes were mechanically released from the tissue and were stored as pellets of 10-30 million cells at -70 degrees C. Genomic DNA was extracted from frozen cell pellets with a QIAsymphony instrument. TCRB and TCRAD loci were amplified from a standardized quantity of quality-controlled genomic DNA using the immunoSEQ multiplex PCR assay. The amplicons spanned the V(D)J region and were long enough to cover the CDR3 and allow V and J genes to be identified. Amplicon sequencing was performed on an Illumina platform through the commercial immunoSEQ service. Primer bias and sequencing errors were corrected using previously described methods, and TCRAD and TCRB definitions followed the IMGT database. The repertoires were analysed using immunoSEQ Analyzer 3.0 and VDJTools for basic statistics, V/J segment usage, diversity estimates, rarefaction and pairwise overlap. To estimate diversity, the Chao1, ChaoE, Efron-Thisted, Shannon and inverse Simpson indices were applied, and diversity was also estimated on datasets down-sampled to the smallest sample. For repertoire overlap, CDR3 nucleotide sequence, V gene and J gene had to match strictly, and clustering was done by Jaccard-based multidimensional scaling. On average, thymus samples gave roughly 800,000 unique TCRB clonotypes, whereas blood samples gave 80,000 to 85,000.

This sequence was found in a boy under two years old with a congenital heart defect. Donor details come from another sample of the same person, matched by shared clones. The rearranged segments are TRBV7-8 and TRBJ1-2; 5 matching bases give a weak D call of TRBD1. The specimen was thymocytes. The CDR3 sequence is CASSNTGGTNYGYTF. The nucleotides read TGTGCCAGCAGCAACACTGGGGGGACCAACTATGGCTACACCTTC.